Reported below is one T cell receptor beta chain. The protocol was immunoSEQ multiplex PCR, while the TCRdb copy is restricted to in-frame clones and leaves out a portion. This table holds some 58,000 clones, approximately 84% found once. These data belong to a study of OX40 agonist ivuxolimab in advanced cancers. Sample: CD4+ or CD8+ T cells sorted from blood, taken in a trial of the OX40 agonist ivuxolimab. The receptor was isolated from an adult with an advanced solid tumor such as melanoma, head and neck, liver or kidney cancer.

CDR3 sequence: CASSLEGAGYGYTF. The DNA of the CDR3 is TGTGCCAGCAGCTTAGAGGGGGCAGGCTATGGCTACACCTTC. The genes are TRBV7-2 and TRBJ1-2, with TRBD1 matching over 7 bases. This CDR3 is built from 14 residues. Germline CDR1 reads SGHTA; CDR2 reads FQGNSA. With 1 base clipped from V and 4 bases from J, the junction kept 3 bases outside the gene matches.